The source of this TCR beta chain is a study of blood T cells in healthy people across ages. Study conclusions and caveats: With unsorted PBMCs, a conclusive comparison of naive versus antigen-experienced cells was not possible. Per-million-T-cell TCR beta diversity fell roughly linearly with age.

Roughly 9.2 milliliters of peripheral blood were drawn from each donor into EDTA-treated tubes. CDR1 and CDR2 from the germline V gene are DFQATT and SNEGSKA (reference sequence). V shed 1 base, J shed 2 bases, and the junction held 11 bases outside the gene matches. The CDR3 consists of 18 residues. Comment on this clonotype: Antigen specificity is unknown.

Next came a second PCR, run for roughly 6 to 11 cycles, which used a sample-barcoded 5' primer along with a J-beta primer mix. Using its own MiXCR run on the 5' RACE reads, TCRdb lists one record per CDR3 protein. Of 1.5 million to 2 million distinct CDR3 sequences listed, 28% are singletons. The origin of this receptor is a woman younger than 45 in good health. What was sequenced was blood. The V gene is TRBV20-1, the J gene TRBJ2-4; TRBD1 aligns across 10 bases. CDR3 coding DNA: TGCAGTGCTAGAGGGGGACAGGGGAGAAGTGGGTCCAAAAACATTCAGTACTTC. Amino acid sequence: CSARGGQGRSGSKNIQYF.